This T cell receptor beta chain emerged from a study of shared clonotypes between healthy human individuals. General study points: Among the subsets, naive ones generally showed larger estimated richness than memory ones.

About this clone: What it binds is unknown.

The CDR3 spans 17 residues. CDR1 is SGHKS and CDR2 is YYEKEE in the germline V gene (reference sequence). The junction had 15 bases not matched to a gene; V was cut back by 3 bases and J by 6 bases. Repertoires were generated with immunoSEQ multiplex PCR, while TCRdb's copy carries only in-frame clones and drops some. The sample lists some 1,100,000 clones; around 82% were seen once. The specimen was memory CD4+ T cells from PBMCs. Subset noted: CD45RA-negative fraction. The TCR sequence derives from a man between 18 and 29 years old in good health. Some clones in this sample may be carry-over from other donors' samples. V is TRBV5-5 and J is TRBJ2-7, with 10 bases aligning to TRBD2. CDR3 in DNA: TGTGCCAGCAGCTCGCCACCCGGGACTAGCGCCGTCTCCGAGCAGTACTTC. Translating it yields CASSSPPGTSAVSEQYF.